These T cell receptor beta chains were read from a single sample in a study of blood T cell repertoires in COVID-19. Using immunoSEQ multiplex PCR, the repertoire was profiled, and TCRdb retains in-frame clones only, with some absent. The table has some 350,000 clones, roughly nine tenths seen once; the top ten hold 1%. Sequencing was performed on PBMCs or T cells enriched from blood (not recorded which). These receptor sequences come from a man aged 18 to 29 who had recovered from COVID-19. Each CDR3 is given with its conserved first and last residue. A D gene is named only where the DNA matches it firmly. Rows give clone size only sometimes, using once, few, many, or a class for an expanded clone.

V gene	J gene	clone size	D gene	CDR3 DNA	CDR3 protein
TRBV30	TRBJ2-7	.	TRBD1	TGTGCCTGGGGGGGAGGGACAGGGATCTACGAGCAGTACTTC	CAWGGGTGIYEQYF
TRBV11-2	TRBJ1-1	.	.	TGTGCCAGCAGCTTAGATCCTGTCGGGGTCGCTGAAGCTTTCTTT	CASSLDPVGVAEAFF
TRBV5-1	TRBJ2-3	.	TRBD1	TGCGCCAGCCGAACAGGGGTAGTCGCAGATACGCAGTATTTT	CASRTGVVADTQYF
TRBV5-6	TRBJ2-3	.	.	TGTGCCAGCAGCTTGGTGACAGTCCAGTATTTT	CASSLVTVQYF
TRBV5-5	TRBJ1-5	.	.	TGTGCCAGCAGCTTGCTCGATCAGCCCCAGCATTTT	CASSLLDQPQHF
TRBV5-4	TRBJ2-5	.	TRBD2	TGTGCCAGCAGCTTGTTCGGGGGGGCGACCCAGTACTTC	CASSLFGGATQYF
TRBV7-9	TRBJ2-1	.	.	TGTGCCAGCAGCTTAGTATCAGGTCATTTCATCCCCAGTGAGCAGTTCTTC	CASSLVSGHFIPSEQFF
TRBV27	TRBJ2-1	.	.	TGTGCCAGCAAGACAGACTTGGCCTACAATGAGCAGTTCTTC	CASKTDLAYNEQFF
TRBV6-5	TRBJ1-6	once	TRBD1	TGTGCCAGCAGTCCCGGGACAGGGGGGTCGCCCCTCCACTTT	CASSPGTGGSPLHF
TRBV5-4	TRBJ1-6	.	.	TGTGCCAGCAGCTTGGCCCGGGGTGGAGGTACCCTCCACTTT	CASSLARGGGTLHF
TRBV18	TRBJ1-6	.	TRBD1	TGTGCCAGCTCCCCAAACCAAAGACAGGGTAATTCACCCCTCCACTTT	CASSPNQRQGNSPLHF
TRBV5-6	TRBJ1-1	.	TRBD1	TGTGCCAGCAGCTTGTGGGACAGGGGTGTGAACACTGAAGCTTTCTTT	CASSLWDRGVNTEAFF
TRBV9	TRBJ2-1	.	.	TGTGCCAGCAGCCCCTCGGGGTCCTACAATGAGCAGTTCTTC	CASSPSGSYNEQFF
TRBV4-1	TRBJ2-7	.	.	TGCGCCAGCAGCCCTGGGACTTTACCCTACGAGCAGTACTTC	CASSPGTLPYEQYF
TRBV11-2	TRBJ2-7	once	TRBD1	TGTGCCAGCAGCTTCAATAGAGGACAGGGGTACGAGCAGTACTTC	CASSFNRGQGYEQYF
TRBV12-3/TRBV12-4	TRBJ1-2	.	.	TGTGCCAGCAGTTTTGGCAGGGTCGGTGGCTACACCTTC	CASSFGRVGGYTF
TRBV14	TRBJ1-6	.	TRBD1	TGTGCCAGCAGCCAAGATTGGGGACAGGCTTATTCACCCCTCCACTTT	CASSQDWGQAYSPLHF
TRBV20-1	TRBJ1-2	.	.	TGCAGTGCTAGTACAGGACCCTTTCTCGGCTACACCTTC	CSASTGPFLGYTF
TRBV5-1	TRBJ1-1	.	TRBD1	TGCGCCAGCAGGCCCCCGGGACAGCTAACTGAAGCTTTCTTT	CASRPPGQLTEAFF
TRBV29-1	TRBJ1-1	.	.	TGCAGCGTTGGTACCGGGTCTGAAGCTTTCTTT	CSVGTGSEAFF
TRBV18	TRBJ2-5	.	.	TGTGCCAGCTCACTTTCGCCGGGTATGACGACTGGGACCCAGTACTTC	CASSLSPGMTTGTQYF
TRBV9	TRBJ2-7	.	.	TGTGCCAGCAGTTTCACCGGGACACCTTCCTACGAGCAGTACTTC	CASSFTGTPSYEQYF
TRBV19	TRBJ1-1	once	TRBD1	TGTGCCAGTAGTATAAGGTGGACAGGGGGTCTCCTGAACACTGAAGCTTTCTTT	CASSIRWTGGLLNTEAFF
TRBV3-1/TRBV3-2	TRBJ2-2	once	.	TGTGCCAGCAGCCAAAGGTCTAGCGAGGTCGGGGAGCTGTTTTTT	CASSQRSSEVGELFF
TRBV18	TRBJ2-2	many	TRBD1	TGTGCCAGCTCACCCATCGGACAGGGTGAGACCGGGGAGCTGTTTTTT	CASSPIGQGETGELFF
TRBV5-5	TRBJ2-2	.	TRBD1	TGTGCCAGCAGCCACCACTGGGACAGGATTAACACCGGGGAGCTGTTTTTT	CASSHHWDRINTGELFF
TRBV9	TRBJ2-3	once	TRBD2	TGTGCCAGCAGCACCCGGGAGGGTGGCTCAGATACGCAGTATTTT	CASSTREGGSDTQYF
TRBV28	TRBJ2-1	.	.	TGTGCCAGCAGAACTAATTACAATGAGCAGTTCTTC	CASRTNYNEQFF
TRBV6-5	TRBJ2-7	.	TRBD2	TGTGCCAGCAGGTGGACTAGCGGGACGATATACGAGCAGTACTTC	CASRWTSGTIYEQYF
TRBV28	TRBJ1-1	.	TRBD1	TGTGCCAGCAGTCGGACAGGGAATCCCACTGAAGCTTTCTTT	CASSRTGNPTEAFF
TRBV6-5	TRBJ1-5	.	TRBD1	TGTGCCAGTGCGGGACAGCAAAATCAGCCCCAGCATTTT	CASAGQQNQPQHF
TRBV19	TRBJ1-2	.	.	TGTGCCAGTAGTAAGGAGGGACTCCCAGGCTATGGCTACACCTTC	CASSKEGLPGYGYTF
TRBV4-1	TRBJ1-1	.	TRBD1	TGCGCCAGCAGCCACTCGACAGGGGGGAACACTGAAGCTTTCTTT	CASSHSTGGNTEAFF
TRBV5-1	TRBJ2-3	.	TRBD2	TGCGCCAGCAGTCTAGCGGGGACCTCAGATACGCAGTATTTT	CASSLAGTSDTQYF
TRBV3-1/TRBV3-2	TRBJ2-1	.	.	TGTGCCAGCAGCCAACCCCACAGGTCAAACTCATACAATGAGCAGTTCTTC	CASSQPHRSNSYNEQFF
TRBV7-9	TRBJ2-7	.	TRBD1	TGTGCCAGCAGCTTAGTTCTAGGGACAGGGGGTTCCGAGCAGTACTTC	CASSLVLGTGGSEQYF
TRBV29-1	TRBJ1-4	.	.	TGCAGCGTTTTTCGGACTGCTAATGAAAAACTGTTTTTT	CSVFRTANEKLFF
TRBV7-2	TRBJ1-5	.	.	TGTGCCAGCAGCTTAGGGCATGATACTAGCAATCAGCCCCAGCATTTT	CASSLGHDTSNQPQHF
TRBV18	TRBJ2-7	.	TRBD2	TGTGCCAGCTCACCGCTAGCGGCATACTACGAGCAGTACTTC	CASSPLAAYYEQYF
TRBV2	TRBJ1-1	.	TRBD1	TGTGCCAGCAGTGAAGGTCAGGGGGCGACCACTGAAGCTTTCTTT	CASSEGQGATTEAFF
TRBV5-5	TRBJ1-2	.	.	TGTGCCAGCAGCTTGGGACACGCAGGATTCCTCTCCGGCTACACCTTC	CASSLGHAGFLSGYTF